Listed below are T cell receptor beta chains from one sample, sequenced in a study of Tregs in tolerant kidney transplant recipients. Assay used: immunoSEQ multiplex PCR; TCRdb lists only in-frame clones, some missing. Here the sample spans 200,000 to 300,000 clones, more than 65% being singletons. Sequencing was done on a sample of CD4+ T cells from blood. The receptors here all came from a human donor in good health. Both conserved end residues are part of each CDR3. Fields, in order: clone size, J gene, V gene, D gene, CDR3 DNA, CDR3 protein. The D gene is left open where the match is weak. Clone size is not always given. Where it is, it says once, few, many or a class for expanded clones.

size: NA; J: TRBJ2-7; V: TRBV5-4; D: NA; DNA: TGTGCCAGCAGCTTGCGAGACCACTCATCCTACGAGCAGTACTTC; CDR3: CASSLRDHSSYEQYF
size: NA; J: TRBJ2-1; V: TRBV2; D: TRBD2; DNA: TGTGCCAGCAGTGTTAGACTAGCCTCGGCCTACAATGAGCAGTTCTTC; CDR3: CASSVRLASAYNEQFF
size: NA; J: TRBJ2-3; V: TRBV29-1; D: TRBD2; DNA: TGCAGCGTTGGACTAGCGGGAGATTCAGATACGCAGTATTTT; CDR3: CSVGLAGDSDTQYF
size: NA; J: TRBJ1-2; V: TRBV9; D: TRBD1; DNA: TGTGCCAGCAGCGAAGCAGGGGGCAGCTATGGCTACACCTTC; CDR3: CASSEAGGSYGYTF
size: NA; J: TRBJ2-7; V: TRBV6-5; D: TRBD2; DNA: TGTGCCAGCAGTAGGACTAGCGGGGGGCTCTACGAGCAGTACTTC; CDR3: CASSRTSGGLYEQYF
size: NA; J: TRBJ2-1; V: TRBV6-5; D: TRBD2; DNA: TGTGCCAGCAGTTACTCCGGGACTAACTACAATGAGCAGTTCTTC; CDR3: CASSYSGTNYNEQFF
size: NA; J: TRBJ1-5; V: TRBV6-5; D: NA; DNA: TGTGCCAGCAGTTACTCAGGAGGTCCGCCCCAGCATTTT; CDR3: CASSYSGGPPQHF
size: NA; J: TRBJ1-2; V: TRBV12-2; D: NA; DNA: TGTGCAAGTCGCTTAGGGCGCCCGGAGGACTATGGCTACACCTTC; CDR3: CASRLGRPEDYGYTF
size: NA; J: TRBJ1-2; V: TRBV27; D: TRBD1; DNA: TGTGCCAGCAGTTTAAAGGGTGGCAGGGGGGCTGGCTACACCTTC; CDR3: CASSLKGGRGAGYTF
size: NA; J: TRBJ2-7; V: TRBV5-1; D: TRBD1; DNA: TGCGCCAGCAGCTCAACAGGGGGGCTCTCCTACGAGCAGTACTTC; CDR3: CASSSTGGLSYEQYF
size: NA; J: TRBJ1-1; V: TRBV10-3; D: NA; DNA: TGTGCCATCAGACAGGGTGGGAACACTGAAGCTTTCTTT; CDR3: CAIRQGGNTEAFF
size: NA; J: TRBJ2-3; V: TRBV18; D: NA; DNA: TGTGCCAGCTCACCCCTGGAGGGACTCAATACGCAGTATTTT; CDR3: CASSPLEGLNTQYF
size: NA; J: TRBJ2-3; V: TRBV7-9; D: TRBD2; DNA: TGTGCCAGCAGCTACCGACTAGCGGGGGGCCAGACCCTTAATACGCAGTATTTT; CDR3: CASSYRLAGGQTLNTQYF
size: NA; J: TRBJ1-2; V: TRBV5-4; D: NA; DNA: TGTGCCAGCAGCTTGCCCAGGGCGGACTATGGCTACACCTTC; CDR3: CASSLPRADYGYTF
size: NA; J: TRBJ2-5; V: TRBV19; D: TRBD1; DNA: TGTGCCAGTAGTGTCGAACAGGGGGCGAGGGAGACCCAGTACTTC; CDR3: CASSVEQGARETQYF
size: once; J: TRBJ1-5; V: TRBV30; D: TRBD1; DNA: TGTGCCTGGAGCGCCGACAGGGGTAGCAATCAGCCCCAGCATTTT; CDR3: CAWSADRGSNQPQHF
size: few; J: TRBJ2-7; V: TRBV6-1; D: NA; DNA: TGTGCCAGCAGTCGGACTACTTACGAGCAGTACTTC; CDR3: CASSRTTYEQYF
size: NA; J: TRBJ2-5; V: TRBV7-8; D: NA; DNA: TGTGCCAGCAGCCCGGACATAATAGAGACCCAGTACTTC; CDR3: CASSPDIIETQYF
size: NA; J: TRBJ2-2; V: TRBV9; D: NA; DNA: TGTGCCAGCAGCGTAGCTCCCGCGGGGGCAACCGGGGAGCTGTTTTTT; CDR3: CASSVAPAGATGELFF
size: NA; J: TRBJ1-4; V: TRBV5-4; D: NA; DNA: TGTGCCAGCAGCTCAACAGGTTCAACTAATGAAAAACTGTTTTTT; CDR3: CASSSTGSTNEKLFF
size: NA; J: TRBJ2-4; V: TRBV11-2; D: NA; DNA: TGTGCCAGCAGCTTAGCTTGGCCGCGCAGGCTAGCCAAAAACATTCAGTACTTC; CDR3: CASSLAWPRRLAKNIQYF
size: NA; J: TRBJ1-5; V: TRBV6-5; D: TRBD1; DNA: TGTGCCAGCAGTCTGACAGGGGTAAATCAGCCCCAGCATTTT; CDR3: CASSLTGVNQPQHF
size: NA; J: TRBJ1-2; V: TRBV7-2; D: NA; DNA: TGTGCCAGCAGCTTAGAACGGGACTATGGCTACACCTTC; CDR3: CASSLERDYGYTF
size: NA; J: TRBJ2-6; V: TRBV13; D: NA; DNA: TGTGCCAGCAGCTCACCCTTCTCTGGGGCCAACGTCCTGACTTTC; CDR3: CASSSPFSGANVLTF
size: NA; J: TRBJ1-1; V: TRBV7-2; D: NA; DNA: TGTGCCAGCAGCCCCCAGAGGTACACTGAAGCTTTCTTT; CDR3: CASSPQRYTEAFF
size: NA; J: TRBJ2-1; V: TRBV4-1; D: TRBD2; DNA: TGCGCCAGCAGCCAATACCATAGCGGGGGTTTCTCCTACAATGAGCAGTTCTTC; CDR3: CASSQYHSGGFSYNEQFF
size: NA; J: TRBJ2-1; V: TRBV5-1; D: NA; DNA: TGCGCCAGCAGCTTGGATCCCCCGTTCAATGAGCAGTTCTTC; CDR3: CASSLDPPFNEQFF
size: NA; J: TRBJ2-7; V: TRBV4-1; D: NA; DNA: TGCGCCTCGAGTCGGGGGGCGGGTTCTAACGAGCAGTACTTC; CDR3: CASSRGAGSNEQYF
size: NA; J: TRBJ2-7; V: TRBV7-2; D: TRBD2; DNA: TGTGCCAGCAGCCCCGGGACTAGCGGGATCTACGAGCAGTACTTC; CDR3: CASSPGTSGIYEQYF
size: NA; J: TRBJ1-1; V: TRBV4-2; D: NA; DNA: TGTGCCAGCAGCCATTACCCCAGGAGAAACACTGAAGCTTTCTTT; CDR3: CASSHYPRRNTEAFF
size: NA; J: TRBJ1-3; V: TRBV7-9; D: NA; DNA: TGTGCCAGCAGCTTAGACCCCCTGGCTGGAAACACCATATATTTT; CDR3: CASSLDPLAGNTIYF
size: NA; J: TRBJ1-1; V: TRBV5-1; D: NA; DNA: TGCGCCAGCAGCTTGAATGTTGGGGGGAACACTGAAGCTTTCTTT; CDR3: CASSLNVGGNTEAFF
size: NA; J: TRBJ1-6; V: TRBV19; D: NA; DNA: TGTGCCAGTACCCGAGACACGCTTATTAATTCACCCCCCCACTTT; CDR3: CASTRDTLINSPPHF
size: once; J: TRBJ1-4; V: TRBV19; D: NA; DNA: TGTGCCAGTAGTACCCCGGCGGGGCCCTGGGAAAAACTGTTTTTT; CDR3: CASSTPAGPWEKLFF
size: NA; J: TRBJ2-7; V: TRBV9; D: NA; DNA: TGTGCCAGCAGCGGCACCGGTTTTCCCTACGAGCAGTACTTC; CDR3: CASSGTGFPYEQYF
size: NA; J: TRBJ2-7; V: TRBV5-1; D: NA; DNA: TGCGCCAGCAGCCCCGGACCCTCCTACGAGCAGTACTTC; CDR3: CASSPGPSYEQYF
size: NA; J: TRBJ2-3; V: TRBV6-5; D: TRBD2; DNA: TGTGCCAGCGGCATGACTAGCGGGGGGGCAGATACGCAGTATTTT; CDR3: CASGMTSGGADTQYF
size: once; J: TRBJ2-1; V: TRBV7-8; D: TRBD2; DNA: TGTGCCAGCAGGATTTCGCGGGGGGCCCTAAAGAATGAGCAGTTCTTC; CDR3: CASRISRGALKNEQFF
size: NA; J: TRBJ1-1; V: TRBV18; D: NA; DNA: TGTGCCAGCTCACCAGGGAAAGGGTCTGAAGCTTTCTTT; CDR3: CASSPGKGSEAFF
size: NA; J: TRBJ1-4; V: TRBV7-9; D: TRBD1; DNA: TGTGCCAGCAGCTTCTCCACGACAGGGAGGGAAAAACTGTTTTTT; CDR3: CASSFSTTGREKLFF
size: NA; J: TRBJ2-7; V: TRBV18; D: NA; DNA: TGTGCCAGCTCACCACGAGGAGGCCCCTTCTCCTACGAGCAGTACTTC; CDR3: CASSPRGGPFSYEQYF
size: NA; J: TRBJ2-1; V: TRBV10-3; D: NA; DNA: TGTGCCATCAGTGAGCAAAGCGGCTCCTACAATGAGCAGTTCTTC; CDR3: CAISEQSGSYNEQFF
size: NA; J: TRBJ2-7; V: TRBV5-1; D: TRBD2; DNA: TGCGCCAGCAGCTTGGCGTTAGCGGGAGGCGAGCAGTACTTC; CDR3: CASSLALAGGEQYF
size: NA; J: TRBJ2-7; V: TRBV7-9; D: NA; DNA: TGTGCCAGCAGCTTAGGGTCAGGGTCAGTAGTTTCCTACGAGCAGTACTTC; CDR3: CASSLGSGSVVSYEQYF
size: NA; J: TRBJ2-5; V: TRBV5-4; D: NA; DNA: TGTGCCAGCAGCTTGCAGGGGACTTCTGAGACCCAGTACTTC; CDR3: CASSLQGTSETQYF
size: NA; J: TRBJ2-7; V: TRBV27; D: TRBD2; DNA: TGTGCCAGCAGAAGACTAGCGGGAGACGAGCAGTACTTC; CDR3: CASRRLAGDEQYF
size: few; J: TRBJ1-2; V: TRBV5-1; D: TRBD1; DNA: TGCGCCAGCAGCTTGGTTCGACAGGGTGGTGGCTACACCTTC; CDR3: CASSLVRQGGGYTF
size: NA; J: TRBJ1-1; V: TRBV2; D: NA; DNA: TGTGCCAGCAGCCCCCTGGGAAGGGGAAGGGACACTGAAGCTTTCTTT; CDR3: CASSPLGRGRDTEAFF
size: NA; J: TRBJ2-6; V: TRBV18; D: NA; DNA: TGTGCCAGCTCACCACCGAGCTCTGGGGCCAACGTCCTGACTTTC; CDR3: CASSPPSSGANVLTF
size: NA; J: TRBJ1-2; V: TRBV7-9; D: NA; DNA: TGTGCCAGCAGCTCCCAACAGAGAAACTATGGCTACACCTTC; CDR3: CASSSQQRNYGYTF